Listed below are T cell receptor beta chains from one sample, sequenced in a study of technical replicates of blood from several donors. Produced via immunoSEQ multiplex PCR; TCRdb's table is partial and in-frame only. The sample contains about 80,000 clones, 95% to 98% of which appear only once. Sequenced sample: T cells isolated from PBMCs. The receptors come from a human donor in good health. The CDR3 runs from the conserved cysteine through the conserved F or W. A D gene is named only where the DNA matches it firmly. Expanded clones are given a class, and other clones once, few, many or no size at all.

size: -
V: TRBV6-1
J: TRBJ2-1
D: TRBD2
CDR3: CASLGAGGYNEQFF
DNA: TGTGCCAGCCTAGGAGCGGGAGGGTACAATGAGCAGTTCTTC

size: -
V: TRBV5-4
J: TRBJ2-1
D: TRBD2
CDR3: CASSLQRGGVYNEQFF
DNA: TGTGCCAGCAGCTTACAGCGGGGGGGAGTATACAATGAGCAGTTCTTC

size: -
V: TRBV7-7
J: TRBJ1-1
D: -
CDR3: CASSPLDSTEAFF
DNA: TGTGCCAGCAGCCCCTTAGACAGCACTGAAGCTTTCTTT

size: -
V: TRBV6-6
J: TRBJ1-1
D: TRBD1
CDR3: CASSFRGADTEAFF
DNA: TGTGCCAGCAGTTTCAGGGGGGCCGACACTGAAGCTTTCTTT

size: -
V: TRBV2
J: TRBJ1-1
D: TRBD1
CDR3: CASRRTGGSRNTEAFF
DNA: TGTGCCAGCAGGAGGACAGGGGGGTCCCGGAACACTGAAGCTTTCTTT

size: -
V: TRBV6-5
J: TRBJ1-1
D: -
CDR3: CASSYVGEVWNTEAFF
DNA: TGTGCCAGCAGTTACGTCGGGGAAGTTTGGAACACTGAAGCTTTCTTT

size: -
V: TRBV4-1
J: TRBJ1-3
D: -
CDR3: CASSQSTGSGNTIYF
DNA: TGCGCCAGCAGCCAATCGACAGGCTCTGGAAACACCATATATTTT

size: -
V: TRBV19
J: TRBJ1-5
D: -
CDR3: CASSTLHQPQHF
DNA: TGTGCCAGCTCTACACTACATCAGCCCCAGCATTTT

size: -
V: TRBV6-5
J: TRBJ2-5
D: -
CDR3: CASSYGAGKGETQYF
DNA: TGTGCCAGCAGTTACGGGGCAGGGAAAGGAGAGACCCAGTACTTC

size: -
V: TRBV11-2
J: TRBJ2-5
D: TRBD2
CDR3: CASSAGGAESAETQYF
DNA: TGTGCCAGCAGCGCCGGGGGGGCCGAATCCGCGGAGACCCAGTACTTC

size: once
V: TRBV6-5
J: TRBJ1-2
D: TRBD1
CDR3: CASRRTGKGGGYTF
DNA: TGTGCCAGCAGACGGACAGGCAAAGGGGGAGGCTACACCTTC

size: -
V: TRBV6-6
J: TRBJ2-1
D: -
CDR3: CASSYSLGDGNEQFF
DNA: TGTGCCAGCAGTTACTCGCTAGGGGATGGGAATGAGCAGTTCTTC